What follows are 5 T cell receptor beta chains derived from one specimen sequenced in a study of shared clonotypes between healthy human individuals (dated by TCRdb to 2020 to 2021). The library relied on the immunoSEQ multiplex PCR assay. The clones in this table, taken by TCRdb from immuneACCESS, are in-frame only. Not every clone is retained; where verified, under half of the shortfall comes from an unresolved V gene, and the cause of the rest is unknown. Across this sample there are hundreds of thousands of clones, with about two thirds seen only once. The ten largest account for 1.8% of the sample. Sequenced: memory CD4+ T cells sorted from blood. The sample's cell subset or site label, in plain terms: CD45RA-negative fraction. These receptors were collected from a woman in her 30s in good health.

V gene TRBV11-2 combines with J gene TRBJ2-7; 7 bases fit TRBD2. This CDR3 has 13 amino acids. In germline, CDR1 is SGHAT, CDR2 FQNNGV. The ends lost 3 bases at V and 11 bases at J; junction bases unmatched: 10. The DNA for the CDR3 is TGTGCCAGCAGCTTGGGACCTGGGGGGGGAAAGTACTTC. It yields the protein CASSLGPGGGKYF.

The genes are TRBV5-1 and TRBJ2-1; TRBD1 matches 7 bases. The V gene's germline CDR1 is SGHRS and CDR2 YFSETQ. Unmatched junction bases numbered 4, after V lost 4 bases and J lost 0 bases. This CDR3 contains 15 residues. CDR3 region: CASSRDRSSYNEQFF. The CDR3 bases are TGCGCCAGCAGCCGGGACAGAAGCTCCTACAATGAGCAGTTCTTC. Full variable domain (outside the CDR3, taken from reference TRBV5-1 and TRBJ2-1): KAGVTQTPRYLIKTRGQQVTLSCSPISGHRSVSWYQQTPGQGLQFLFEYFSETQRNKGNFPGRFSGRQFSNSRSEMNVSTLELGDSALYLCASSRDRSSYNEQFFGPGTRLTVL.

This clone has a handful of counts. The rearrangement joins TRBV2 to TRBJ2-3; D is uncertain. The CDR3 loop spans 11 amino acids. V gave up 4 bases and J gave up 5 bases, with 4 bases separating them. Germline V gene data show CDR1 as SNHLY and CDR2 as FYNNEI. CDR3 DNA: TGTGCCAGCAGTGTACGAGATACGCAGTATTTT. It specifies CASSVRDTQYF.

This clone was observed a handful of times. The gene calls are TRBV7-2 and TRBJ2-7, with TRBD2 identical over 13 bases. This CDR3 spans 17 amino acids. With V trimmed by 5 bases and J by 1 base, 8 bases remained unmatched. Germline V CDR1 and CDR2: SGHTA, FQGNSA. CDR3 coding DNA: TGTGCCAGCAGCGGATTGGGACTAGCGGGAAGGTCCTACGAGCAGTACTTC. Protein: CASSGLGLAGRSYEQYF.

The V gene is TRBV18, the J gene TRBJ1-4, with D perhaps TRBD1 (5 bases). The CDR3 spans 15 residues. V was trimmed by 6 bases and J by 5 bases, leaving 16 bases between them. Germline CDR1 reads KGHSH; CDR2 reads LQKENI. CDR3 sequence (DNA): TGTGCCAGCTCTCCGGAGGGGACGGCGAATGAAAAACTGTTTTTT. It is translated as CASSPEGTANEKLFF. The full variable domain, in which reference TRBV18 and TRBJ1-4 provide the parts outside the CDR3, is NAGVMQNPRHLVRRRGQEARLRCSPMKGHSHVYWYRQLPEEGLKFMVYLQKENIIDESGMPKERFSAEFPKEGPSILRIQQVVRGDSAAYFCASSPEGTANEKLFFGSGTQLSVL.